The clone carrying this TCR beta chain has only a few counts. No antigen is known for it. This specimen comes from a study of response to subunit inactivated influenza vaccine. Broader study findings: T cells newly recruited by each seasonal influenza vaccination are few, the authors suggested.

The trim removed 0 bases at V and 6 bases at J, leaving 6 bases unmatched. The CDR3 has 15 amino acids. CDR1 and CDR2 from the germline V gene are MNHEY and SVGAGI. One entry per CDR3 protein, called by TCRdb with MiXCR from the RT-PCR reads. The table lists 590,000 or so distinct CDR3 sequences, around 15% of them singletons, with approximately 7.6% in the top ten. The chain has TRBV6-5 and TRBJ2-7; 9 bases line up with TRBD1. The sequencing used PBMCs from blood, collected 14 days before vaccination. This clonotype originated in a man aged 45-65 years who received an inactivated influenza vaccine. CDR3 in amino acids: CASSYSQGALGEQYF. The CDR3 DNA is TGTGCCAGCAGTTACTCACAGGGGGCCTTGGGCGAGCAGTACTTC.